This TCR beta chain was identified in a study of blood T cell repertoires in COVID-19. Study-level background: Some COVID-19 samples were acute and others convalescent; all came from the United States, Italy and Spain. PBMCs, B-cell-depleted T cells, or T cells provided the cDNA or gDNA that made up the material.

The CDR3 is 16 residues long. Germline V gene sequence: CDR1 SGHNT, CDR2 YENEEA. Losses at the gene ends were 1 base for V and 3 bases for J; bases not matched to a gene: 4. In the study's own analysis: Amplification of reference gene primers provided the estimated nucleated cell counts. Data came from immunoSEQ multiplex PCR; TCRdb stores just in-frame clones and leaves some out. V, J and clone size were drawn from that table, and D and trimming were deduced from the DNA. This sample has approximately 220,000 clones; around four fifths occur once, and the top ten carry 7% to 10%. The sequencing input was peripheral blood. The sequence derives from a woman aged 45 to 65 with acute or convalescent COVID-19. The chain joins TRBV11-3 to TRBJ2-3; 10 bases fit TRBD1. CDR3 DNA sequence: TGTGCCAGCAGCTTAGCCGGGGACAGGGGAACAGATACGCAGTATTTT. Encoded protein: CASSLAGDRGTDTQYF.